Following are 24 T cell receptor beta chains from one sample sequenced in a study of blood T cells in healthy people across ages. The authors ran a second PCR of roughly 7 to 11 cycles using a sample-barcoded 5' primer and a J-beta primer mix. TCRdb fed the 5' RACE reads into MiXCR, producing one record per CDR3 protein. The sample lists about 840,000 distinct CDR3 sequences, 25% to 30% occurring once. These data are also associated with another study on T cells of mothers and their children.

Sequencing was performed on blood. The receptors shown here come from a woman aged 40-49 years in good health.

This clonotype appeared a single time. The junction shows a germline mismatch at one end, possibly a read error. The chain uses TRBV15 and TRBJ1-1; D call uncertain. CDR1 is LNHNV and CDR2 is YYDKDF in the germline V gene (reference sequence). This CDR3 has 15 residues. CDR3 region: CASSRDIGPNTEAFF. The CDR3 region has the DNA TGTGCCTCCAGCAGAGATATTGGGCCGAACACTGAAGCTTTCTTT.

The genes are TRBV7-2 and TRBJ1-2, with D unclear. The CDR3 is 14 amino acids. V lost 1 base and J 8 bases, leaving 14 bases between the germline ends. The germline gives CDR1 SGHTA, CDR2 FQGNSA. DNA of the CDR3: TGTGCCAGCAGCTTAGAGGGCGCCGGGAAGGGCTACACCTTC. This gives the protein CASSLEGAGKGYTF.

The CDR3 here is CASSKLGGYGYTF. In nucleotides, the CDR3 is TGCGCCAGCAGCAAACTAGGGGGCTATGGCTACACCTTC. The V call is TRBV4-3, the J call TRBJ1-2; D might be TRBD1 (6 bases). In germline, CDR1 is LGHNA, CDR2 YSLEER. This CDR3 is 13 amino acids long. Trimming pared 5 bases from V and 4 bases from J, leaving 11 bases between.

Ten or more counts support this clonotype. V gene TRBV20-1 combines with J gene TRBJ2-7; a weak D match, TRBD1 (6 bases). CDR3 length equals 11 residues. Between the trimmed V and J ends, which lost 3 bases and 12 bases, there was a span of 15 bases. CDR1 is DFQATT, CDR2 SNEGSKA, per germline (reference sequence). The CDR3 sequence is CSASSQGMRYF. DNA for the CDR3: TGCAGTGCTAGTTCCCAGGGGATGCGGTACTTC.

A note on this clonotype: This sequence may be a read error, since a much larger clone differs from it by one base. This CDR3 fails to terminate in the conserved phenylalanine or tryptophan, so it likely reflects a read error. The CDR3 sequence is CASSHRGNYYGYTC. CDR3 nucleotide sequence: TGTGCCAGCAGCCACAGGGGGAACTACTATGGCTACACCTGC. The rearrangement uses TRBV12-3 or TRBV12-4 and TRBJ1-2, with 8 positions matching TRBD1. The ends lost 6 bases at V and 3 bases at J; junction bases unmatched: 6. The CDR3 runs to 14 residues.

The rearrangement uses TRBV5-6 and TRBJ1-3, with D unclear. The CDR3 runs 16 residues. Trimming removed 7 bases at V and 5 bases at J, with 22 bases between. Germline-derived CDR1 and CDR2 are SGHDT and YYEEEE. CDR3 amino acids: CASGLRPGRLRNTIYF. CDR3 in DNA: TGTGCCAGCGGATTAAGGCCGGGAAGATTACGAAACACCATATATTTT.

Details on this clonotype: A read error may account for a junction end that differs from germline. The V and J genes are TRBV18 and TRBJ2-7; D unresolved. Per germline, CDR1 KGHSH and CDR2 LQKENI. This CDR3 has 16 amino acids. The CDR3 coding sequence is TGTGCCAGCTCACCCCTCGACGGACCCCACTCCTGCGAGCAGTACTTC. This translates into CASSPLDGPHSCEQYF.

The rearrangement joins TRBV20-1 to TRBJ1-3, with D possibly being TRBD1 (5 bases). Trimming cost V 6 bases and J 4 bases, with 16 bases left between them. The CDR3 is 14 residues long. Germline values: CDR1 DFQATT, CDR2 SNEGSKA (reference sequence). CDR3 in DNA: TGCAGTGCAATCGCTGGGGCAGCCGGAAACACCATATATTTT. Translation: CSAIAGAAGNTIYF.

This clonotype was seen ten or more times. This chain links TRBV9 with TRBJ2-7; D unresolved. Trimming took off 4 bases at V and 7 bases at J, with 12 bases between the two ends. The V gene's germline CDR1 is SGDLS and CDR2 YYNGEE. The CDR3 spans 12 residues. The chain's CDR3 is CASSPDDREQYF. DNA of the CDR3: TGTGCCAGCAGCCCCGACGACCGGGAGCAGTACTTC.

Regarding this clonotype: A much larger clone differs by one base, so this may be a read error. The V and J genes are TRBV24-1 and TRBJ2-7; D is undetermined. The CDR3 is 16 residues long. V was shortened by 3 bases and J by 5 bases, with 19 bases between the two germline ends. Germline-derived CDR1 and CDR2 are KGHDR and SFDVKD. Written as DNA, the CDR3 is TGTGCCACCAGTGATCCGCTACGGGCAATGGAAGACGAGCAGTACTTC. Translation: CATSDPLRAMEDEQYF.

V and J are TRBV12-3 or TRBV12-4 and TRBJ1-4, with D possibly TRBD1 on 5 matching bases. V was clipped by 3 bases and J by 10 bases, with 9 bases between them. The CDR3 loop spans 12 amino acids. CDR3 in amino acids: CASSFRDGKLFF. The CDR3 DNA sequence: TGTGCCAGCAGTTTCCGGGACGGAAAACTGTTTTTT.

To note about this clonotype: A much larger clone differs by one base, so this may be a read error. V and J are TRBV7-7 and TRBJ2-5, with unresolved D. Germline-derived CDR1 and CDR2 are SSHAT and FNYEAQ (reference sequence). The CDR3 sequence is 13 residues long. Here the CDR3 reads CASSLNRDNEQYF. The DNA for the CDR3 is TGTGCTAGCAGTCTCAACCGTGACAATGAGCAGTACTTC.

This clonotype was counted a few times. CDR3 amino acids: CASSSLEGQETQYF. CDR3 DNA: TGCGCCAGCAGCTCCCTCGAGGGCCAAGAGACCCAGTACTTC. The chain joins TRBV5-1 to TRBJ2-5, with D perhaps TRBD2 (5 bases). The CDR3 covers 14 residues. The V and J ends lost 3 bases and 1 base respectively, with 10 bases between them. Germline V gene sequence: CDR1 SGHRS, CDR2 YFSETQ.

The sample holds one count of this clonotype. A much larger clone differs from this one at a single base, so this may be a read error. V gene TRBV5-1 combines with J gene TRBJ2-5, with 7 bases lining up with TRBD1. CDR1 SGHRS and CDR2 YFSETQ come from the germline V gene. V lost 6 bases to trimming and J lost 6 bases; unmatched junction nucleotides: 11. CDR3 length: 14 amino acids. For the CDR3, the DNA is TGCGCCAGCACTTTCGGGACAGTACAAAAGACCCAGTACTTC. This translates into CASTFGTVQKTQYF.

This clonotype was observed a few times. The chain is built from TRBV12-3 or TRBV12-4 and TRBJ2-3; D possibly corresponds to TRBD2 (6 bases). With 1 base removed from V and 4 bases from J, the gap between germline ends came to 9 bases. This CDR3 is built from 14 residues. DNA for the CDR3: TGTGCCAGCAGTTTAGGCGGGGTGCCAGATACGCAGTATTTT. Its translation is CASSLGGVPDTQYF.

Remarks on this clonotype: The junction and the germline gene differ at one end; a read error may be behind it. J is TRBJ1-4 and V is TRBV11-2, with D possibly TRBD1 on 6 matching bases. The CDR3 has 14 amino acids. CDR1 is SGHAT and CDR2 is FQNNGV in the germline V gene. The CDR3 DNA is TGTGCCAGCGCCTCCAAGGGGGGGAATGAAAAACGGTTTTTT. Amino acid sequence: CASASKGGNEKRFF. Full variable domain (rest looked up from reference TRBV11-2 and TRBJ1-4): EAGVAQSPRYKIIEKRQSVAFWCNPISGHATLYWYQQILGQGPKLLIQFQNNGVVDDSQLPKDRFSAERLKGVDSTLKIQPAKLEDSAVYLCASASKGGNEKRFFGSGTQLSVL.

This chain links TRBV28 with TRBJ1-2; 8 bases are shared with TRBD1. J lost 7 bases, V lost 5 bases, and 12 bases had no gene match. Germline assignment: CDR1 MDHEN and CDR2 SYDVKM. This CDR3 has 15 residues. The CDR3 nucleotides read TGTGCCAGCAGTACCTTATCCAGGGGGCTAGGTGGCTACACCTTC. Translated, it gives CASSTLSRGLGGYTF.

This chain uses TRBV11-2 with TRBJ1-2; 7 positions match TRBD1. V lost 5 bases and J lost 7; bases outside the gene matches: 7. This CDR3 spans 13 amino acids. Germline V CDR1 and CDR2: SGHAT, FQNNGV. Written as DNA, the CDR3 is TGTGCCAGCAGCGAGACAGGGCTGAGTGGCTACACCTTC. This codes for CASSETGLSGYTF.

V is TRBV20-1 and J is TRBJ2-5, with 15 positions matching TRBD2. In germline, CDR1 is DFQATT, CDR2 SNEGSKA (reference sequence). This CDR3 is built from 18 residues. Trimming cost V 3 bases and J 3 bases; bases outside gene matches: 11. CDR3 amino acids: CSARGTSGGRQFEETQYF. In nucleotides, the CDR3 is TGCAGTGCTAGGGGGACTAGCGGGGGGCGACAATTCGAAGAGACCCAGTACTTC.

This clonotype was counted a few times. V usage is TRBV28 and J usage is TRBJ2-1; D remains unclear. Per the germline V gene, CDR1 is MDHEN and CDR2 is SYDVKM. This CDR3 has 13 amino acids. Deletions cut 5 bases from V and 9 bases from J, with 14 bases between. The DNA for the CDR3 is TGTGCCAGCAGTCTCCTCAATCCGGGTGAGCAGTTCTTC. Its protein is CASSLLNPGEQFF.

A single count supports this clonotype. A much bigger clone sits one base away, suggesting this may be a read error. This chain uses TRBV2 with TRBJ2-5, with 8 bases identical to TRBD2. Germline V gene lookup returns CDR1 SNHLY and CDR2 FYNNEI. CDR3 length equals 15 residues. The CDR3 DNA follows: TGTGCCAGCAGAGCGGGGGACTACAACCAAGAGACCCAGTGCTTC. Translation: CASRAGDYNQETQCF.

This clonotype showed up many times. The gene calls are TRBV5-6 and TRBJ2-1; 10 bases agree with TRBD2. The germline V gene encodes CDR1 SGHDT and CDR2 YYEEEE. The CDR3 totals 18 residues. V lost 3 bases and J lost 2; bases outside the gene matches: 11. The CDR3 DNA reads TGTGCCAGCAGCTGGGGGGGACTAGCGAACCCCACCTACAATGAGCAGTTCTTC. Its protein product is CASSWGGLANPTYNEQFF.

The table lists this clonotype with a few counts. CDR3 residues: CASSVQFSNSPLHF. The CDR3, as DNA: TGTGCCAGCAGCGTGCAGTTCAGCAATTCACCCCTCCACTTT. The genes are TRBV9 and TRBJ1-6; D not certain. The V and J ends lost 2 bases and 7 bases respectively, with 10 bases between them. Germline values: CDR1 SGDLS, CDR2 YYNGEE. The CDR3 runs 14 residues. Full variable domain (outside the CDR3, taken from reference TRBV9 and TRBJ1-6): DSGVTQTPKHLITATGQRVTLRCSPRSGDLSVYWYQQSLDQGLQFLIQYYNGEERAKGNILERFSAQQFPDLHSELNLSSLELGDSALYFCASSVQFSNSPLHFGNGTRLTVT.

The rearrangement joins TRBV6-2 or TRBV6-3 to TRBJ2-1; the D is unclear. V shed 2 bases and J shed 4 bases, with 9 bases lying between them. This CDR3 spans 14 amino acids. Germline assignment: CDR1 MNHEY and CDR2 SVGEGT. For the CDR3, the DNA is TGTGCCAGCAGTTACATTGGCGGTTACAATGAGCAGTTCTTC. Its translation is CASSYIGGYNEQFF.